This T cell receptor (beta chain) stems from a study of blood T cell repertoires in COVID-19. Whole-study context: COVID-19 samples, acute and convalescent, were from the United States, Italy and Spain.

Germline V lookup: CDR1 SGHTA, CDR2 FQGNSA. The CDR3 consists of 12 residues. Trimming took off 6 bases at V and 7 bases at J, with 12 bases between the two ends. In the original processing: Estimated nucleated cell counts came from reference gene primer amplification. Assay: immunoSEQ multiplex PCR; the TCRdb copy retains only in-frame clones and omits some. The DNA was the basis for D and trimming; V, J and clone size are from that table. The sample lists under 300,000 clones, 65% to 85% occurring once. The sequenced material came from peripheral blood. This TCR came from a human donor with COVID-19, enrolled during active disease. The donor label of this sample is uncertain. The rearrangement uses TRBV7-2 and TRBJ1-2; D possibly corresponds to TRBD1 (6 bases). The CDR3 sequence: CASRLTTGGYTF. CDR3 coding DNA: TGTGCCAGCAGGCTAACGACAGGTGGCTACACCTTC.